The next 3 T cell receptor beta chains were all read from a single sample in a study of blood T cell repertoires in COVID-19. Assay used: immunoSEQ multiplex PCR; TCRdb lists only in-frame clones, some missing. The sample holds about 210,000 clones, almost 85% seen once. Sequencing was performed on peripheral blood. The source of these receptors is a woman aged 45-59 years with active or convalescent COVID-19.

This clone has only one observation. The rearrangement uses TRBV11-2 and TRBJ2-3, with D possibly TRBD2 on 6 matching bases. CDR3 length equals 16 residues. The germline V and J ends were trimmed by 4 bases and 0 bases, with 14 bases remaining between them. Germline CDR1 and CDR2: SGHAT and FQNNGV. CDR3 protein: CASSSPGRRSTDTQYF. As DNA, the CDR3 is TGTGCCAGCAGCTCCCCTGGGAGGAGAAGCACAGATACGCAGTATTTT. Combining the CDR3 with reference TRBV11-2 and TRBJ2-3 gives the whole variable domain EAGVAQSPRYKIIEKRQSVAFWCNPISGHATLYWYQQILGQGPKLLIQFQNNGVVDDSQLPKDRFSAERLKGVDSTLKIQPAKLEDSAVYLCASSSPGRRSTDTQYFGPGTRLTVL.

The chain employs TRBV5-4 and TRBJ2-3, with D maybe TRBD2 (6 bases). The CDR3 spans 14 residues. Germline CDR1 and CDR2: SGHNT and YYREEE (reference sequence). Trimming left V 2 bases short and J 0 bases short, with 7 bases between. CDR3 region: CASSFLASTDTQYF. The CDR3 DNA reads TGTGCCAGCAGCTTTCTAGCGAGCACAGATACGCAGTATTTT.

The chain couples TRBV5-4 to TRBJ1-6, with TRBD1 matching over 8 bases. The CDR3 runs to 14 residues. Trimming cost V 5 bases and J 6 bases; bases outside gene matches: 4. Germline CDR1 is SGHNT and CDR2 is YYREEE (reference sequence). DNA of the CDR3: TGTGCCAGCAGATCAGGGGGCACTAATTCACCCCTCCACTTT. It specifies CASRSGGTNSPLHF.